A selection of T cell receptor beta chains follows, all from one sample in a study of identical twins. MiXCR, run by TCRdb on the 5' RACE reads, gives a single entry per CDR3 protein. The sample includes some 300,000 distinct CDR3 sequences, around 12% of them seen just once. These sequences were also reported in another study, on yellow fever vaccine responses in identical twins.

Source material: CD8+ T cells sorted from blood. Receptor source: a woman aged 18 to 35 in good health. CDR3s include the opening cysteine and the closing phenylalanine or tryptophan. The order of the fields is D gene, J gene, clone size, CDR3 length, V gene, CDR3 DNA, CDR3 protein. D genes are given only for firm matches. The size field is filled for only some rows; it gives once, few, many or a size class.

NA | TRBJ1-4 | NA | 15 | TRBV2 | TGTGCCAGCAGTGTTGTGGGACTAGCGGATGAAAAACTGTTTTTT | CASSVVGLADEKLFF
NA | TRBJ1-2 | few | 15 | TRBV28 | TGTGCCAGCAGACCCTTATCGGGGGCTAACTATGGCTACACCTTC | CASRPLSGANYGYTF
TRBD1 | TRBJ1-2 | few | 16 | TRBV5-6 | TGTGCCAGCAGCTGGACAGGACAGGGGGTTCGGGAAGGCTACACCTTC | CASSWTGQGVREGYTF
NA | TRBJ1-1 | many | 15 | TRBV28 | TGTGCCAGCAGTTTTTTTGTCCGGGGGTGCACTGAAGCTTTCTTT | CASSFFVRGCTEAFF
NA | TRBJ2-7 | few | 15 | TRBV27 | TGTGCCAGCAGCCCGGAAATATCAGGGGTGCACGAGCAGTACTTC | CASSPEISGVHEQYF
NA | TRBJ2-1 | many | 12 | TRBV4-1 | TGCGCCAGCAGGGGACCGCGTCTTGAGCAGTTCTTC | CASRGPRLEQFF
TRBD1 | TRBJ2-1 | few | 16 | TRBV9 | TGTGCCAGCAGCAGAGCCGGGACAGGGGGCAGGAATGAGCAGTTCTTC | CASSRAGTGGRNEQFF
TRBD1 | TRBJ2-5 | NA | 15 | TRBV7-9 | TGTGCCAGCAGCTTAGCGCAAACAGGGGAAGAGACCCAGTACTTC | CASSLAQTGEETQYF
NA | TRBJ1-1 | NA | 13 | TRBV27 | TGTGCCAGCAGTTTAGGAACTGGCACTGAAGCTTTCTTT | CASSLGTGTEAFF
NA | TRBJ2-7 | few | 14 | TRBV29-1 | TGCAGCGTTGAAGATCTCACAGAGAAGAATGAGCAGTACTTC | CSVEDLTEKNEQYF
NA | TRBJ2-3 | few | 14 | TRBV12-3/TRBV12-4 | TGTGCCAGCAAAGATAGGGTTAGCACAGATACGCAGTATTTT | CASKDRVSTDTQYF
TRBD2 | TRBJ2-5 | few | 16 | TRBV28 | TGTGCCAGCAGTCCCCGACTAGCGGAGAACCAAGAGACCCAGTACTTC | CASSPRLAENQETQYF
NA | TRBJ2-1 | few | 16 | TRBV12-5 | TGTGCTAGTGGTTTGGGCGGGTCATACTCCTACAATGAGCAGTTCTTC | CASGLGGSYSYNEQFF
NA | TRBJ2-7 | few | 12 | TRBV4-1 | TGCGCCAGCAGCCTTCAGGGAGGCGAGCAGTACTTC | CASSLQGGEQYF
NA | TRBJ2-1 | few | 15 | TRBV5-6 | TGTGCCAGCAGCTTCTCAGCGGCGCCCTACAATGAGCAGTTCTTC | CASSFSAAPYNEQFF
NA | TRBJ2-3 | NA | 13 | TRBV20-1 | TGCAGTGCCACCCCGGGGTCGGCAGATACGCAGTATTTT | CSATPGSADTQYF
NA | TRBJ1-2 | many | 16 | TRBV4-2 | TGTGCCAGCAGCCAAGATCTAGAGGTCTGGAGCTATGGCTACACCTTC | CASSQDLEVWSYGYTF
TRBD2 | TRBJ2-7 | few | 16 | TRBV28 | TGTGCCAGCAGTTTCCGACTAGCGCGGAGCTCCTACGAGCAGTACTTC | CASSFRLARSSYEQYF
TRBD2 | TRBJ2-5 | NA | 14 | TRBV27 | TGTGCCAGCAGTTTATCAGCGGGAGATGAGACCCAGTACTTC | CASSLSAGDETQYF
TRBD1 | TRBJ1-2 | NA | 15 | TRBV13 | TGTGCCAGCAGCCAGGGGACAGGGGCATCCATAGGCTACACCTTC | CASSQGTGASIGYTF
NA | TRBJ2-6 | NA | 14 | TRBV13 | TGTGCCAGCAGCTGGGGGGCTGGGGCCAACGTCCTGACTTTC | CASSWGAGANVLTF
TRBD1 | TRBJ2-5 | NA | 14 | TRBV5-1 | TGCGCCAGCAGCCACGACAGGGGAGGAAAGACCCAGTACTTC | CASSHDRGGKTQYF
NA | TRBJ2-3 | NA | 14 | TRBV5-8 | TGTGCCAGCCGGAGGCCCAAAGGCACAGATACGCAGTATTTT | CASRRPKGTDTQYF
NA | TRBJ1-1 | few | 16 | TRBV12-3/TRBV12-4 | TGTGCCAGCAGTTTATACGGGGATTCCATGAACACTGAAGCTTTCTTT | CASSLYGDSMNTEAFF
TRBD1 | TRBJ2-1 | NA | 20 | TRBV11-1 | TGTGCCAGCAGCCAAACCCGGGACAGGGTGAGGGGGGGATTTTGGAATGAGCAGTTCTTC | CASSQTRDRVRGGFWNEQFF
TRBD1 | TRBJ1-1 | NA | 16 | TRBV20-1 | TGCAGTGCTAGAAGACAGGGGATCCCTTGGAACACTGAAGCTTTCTTT | CSARRQGIPWNTEAFF
TRBD2 | TRBJ2-7 | NA | 15 | TRBV20-1 | TGCAGTGCTAGAGACACGGGACTAGCTGTCCACGAGCAGTACTTC | CSARDTGLAVHEQYF
TRBD2 | TRBJ2-1 | few | 14 | TRBV20-1 | TGCAGTGCTATGACTAGCGGAGCCTACAATGAGCAGTTCTTC | CSAMTSGAYNEQFF
NA | TRBJ1-2 | few | 16 | TRBV7-8 | TGTGCCAGCAGCTTCCGGGCCGTAACCACCTCTCATGGCTACACCTTC | CASSFRAVTTSHGYTF
TRBD1 | TRBJ1-4 | NA | 14 | TRBV7-9 | TGTGCCAGCAGCCCAGGGGGGGAAAAGGAAAAACTGTTTTTT | CASSPGGEKEKLFF
NA | TRBJ2-7 | many | 14 | TRBV12-3/TRBV12-4 | TGTGCCAGCAGTGCGGTTGACAAAATCTACGAGCAGTACTTC | CASSAVDKIYEQYF
NA | TRBJ1-2 | NA | 18 | TRBV5-1 | TGCGCCAGCAGCCTTGGGGGGTCTAGTAGGGCGGATGACTATGGCTACACCTTC | CASSLGGSSRADDYGYTF
NA | TRBJ1-5 | many | 14 | TRBV4-1 | TGCGCCAGCAGCGCTCGGGGCCTCAATCAGCCCCAGCATTTT | CASSARGLNQPQHF
TRBD2 | TRBJ2-1 | few | 14 | TRBV9 | TGTGCCAGCAGCTCCTGGACTAGCCTCGATGAGCAGTTCTTC | CASSSWTSLDEQFF
NA | TRBJ1-2 | many | 12 | TRBV7-9 | TGTGCCAGCAGCTTGGGGGTCTATGGCTACACCTTC | CASSLGVYGYTF
NA | TRBJ2-2 | NA | 16 | TRBV5-6 | TGTGCCAGCAGCTTTCGTAGGACAGTACTACGCGGGGAGCTGTTTTTT | CASSFRRTVLRGELFF
NA | TRBJ2-7 | few | 16 | TRBV20-1 | TGCAGTGCCCAGGGACTCTTAGGCCCCGGAGACTACGAGCAGTACTTC | CSAQGLLGPGDYEQYF
NA | TRBJ1-2 | few | 14 | TRBV6-1 | TGTGCCAGCAGTGAATCGGCATCCAACTATGGCTACACCTTC | CASSESASNYGYTF
TRBD2 | TRBJ2-1 | NA | 16 | TRBV11-1 | TGTGCCAGCAGCGCCATGACTAGCGGTGAAGGGAATGAGCAGTTCTTC | CASSAMTSGEGNEQFF
TRBD1 | TRBJ2-1 | few | 15 | TRBV12-3/TRBV12-4 | TGTGCCAGCAGTTCCAGACAGGGGGTTGCTTGGGAGCAGTTCTTC | CASSSRQGVAWEQFF
NA | TRBJ1-1 | many | 12 | TRBV5-1 | TGCGCCAGCAGAACGGGGAACACTGAAGCTTTCTTT | CASRTGNTEAFF